The 23 T cell receptor beta chains presented below share a single source sample, sequenced in a study of cytotoxic CD8 clonotypes in ibrutinib-treated CLL. Sequenced by immunoSEQ multiplex PCR; TCRdb stores in-frame clones only, minus some. The sample has 9,000 or so clones, around 60% seen once. The sample in question was PBMCs, obtained before ibrutinib treatment. The origin of the receptors is a human donor with chronic lymphocytic leukemia.

This clone was picked up a small number of times. The V and J genes are TRBV7-9 and TRBJ1-4; D unresolved. This CDR3 has 12 amino acids. Trimming removed 5 bases at V and 13 bases at J, with 14 bases between. Germline CDR1 SEHNR, CDR2 FQNEAQ (reference sequence). The CDR3 region is CASSPPTQRLFF. CDR3 coding DNA: TGTGCCAGCAGCCCACCGACCCAGAGACTGTTTTTT.

This clone was detected once. The chain employs TRBV10-3 and TRBJ1-1; 7 positions match TRBD1. Germline-derived CDR1 and CDR2 are ENHRY and SYGVKD. The CDR3 has 11 amino acids. V dropped 8 bases and J dropped 6; count of bases not matched to a gene: 3. The CDR3 coding sequence is TGTGCCATCGTCAGGGGGTCTGAAGCTTTCTTT. Translating it yields CAIVRGSEAFF.

This clone was detected a few times. The chain links TRBV5-1 to TRBJ2-3; D is uncertain. This CDR3 spans 15 amino acids. Per the germline V gene, CDR1 is SGHRS and CDR2 is YFSETQ. Between the trimmed V and J ends, which lost 0 bases and 1 base, there was a span of 9 bases. CDR3 loop: CASSLGGSGTDTQYF. The DNA for the CDR3 is TGCGCCAGCAGCTTGGGCGGCAGCGGCACAGATACGCAGTATTTT. The full variable domain, in which reference TRBV5-1 and TRBJ2-3 provide the parts outside the CDR3, is KAGVTQTPRYLIKTRGQQVTLSCSPISGHRSVSWYQQTPGQGLQFLFEYFSETQRNKGNFPGRFSGRQFSNSRSEMNVSTLELGDSALYLCASSLGGSGTDTQYFGPGTRLTVL.

V and J are TRBV15 and TRBJ2-7, with 7 bases matching TRBD2. CDR1 LNHNV and CDR2 YYDKDF come from the germline V gene (reference sequence). V gave up 4 bases and J gave up 8 bases; unmatched junction bases: 8. The CDR3 runs 13 residues. CDR3 bases: TGTGCCACCAGCATGAGCGGGAACCGCCAGCAGTACTTC. It translates to CATSMSGNRQQYF.

The CDR3 DNA follows: TGTGCCAGCAAAGGGTTCGGGACTAGCTTCGGAGAGACCCAGTACTTC. Amino acid sequence: CASKGFGTSFGETQYF. The chain is built from TRBV11-2 and TRBJ2-5, with TRBD2 matching over 9 bases. V shed 7 bases, J shed 4 bases, and the junction held 13 bases outside the gene matches. The germline V gene has CDR1 SGHAT and CDR2 FQNNGV. The CDR3 has 16 amino acids.

The V and J genes are TRBV11-2 and TRBJ2-7; maybe TRBD1 (6 bases). Germline CDR1 and CDR2: SGHAT and FQNNGV. Trimming removed 3 bases at V and 2 bases at J, with 17 bases between. The CDR3 contains 16 residues. CDR3 in amino acids: CASSFTTGQLTYEQYF. The CDR3 nucleotides read TGTGCCAGCAGCTTTACAACGGGACAATTAACCTACGAGCAGTACTTC.

This clone was seen a single time. The rearrangement joins TRBV9 to TRBJ2-2, with D unresolved. Trimming left V 0 bases short and J 4 bases short, with 4 bases between. The CDR3 spans 13 residues. Germline V gene lookup returns CDR1 SGDLS and CDR2 YYNGEE. The CDR3 here is CASSVAPTGELFF. The CDR3 DNA follows: TGTGCCAGCAGCGTAGCCCCCACCGGGGAGCTGTTTTTT.

This chain uses TRBV11-2 with TRBJ1-6; D remains unclear. Germline lookup yields CDR1 SGHAT and CDR2 FQNNGV. V lost 4 bases and J 4 bases, leaving 11 bases between the germline ends. CDR3 length: 15 amino acids. The CDR3 DNA follows: TGTGCCAGCAGCTCCGAGGGCAGGTATAATTCACCCCTCCACTTT. Its protein is CASSSEGRYNSPLHF.

In DNA, the CDR3 is TGTGCCAGCAGCTTAGGCGGACGGGAATGGAGGGCCGGGGAGCTGTTTTTT. Its protein is CASSLGGREWRAGELFF. The gene calls are TRBV7-9 and TRBJ2-2, with a weak D call TRBD2 (6 bases). The V end was cut by 1 base, the J end by 6 bases, with 18 bases between. CDR3 size: 17 residues. The germline gives CDR1 SEHNR, CDR2 FQNEAQ (reference sequence).

The sample holds a few counts of this clone. The chain combines TRBV27 with TRBJ2-7; TRBD1 agrees at 7 bases. This CDR3 region has 15 residues. The germline gives CDR1 MNHEY, CDR2 SMNVEV (reference sequence). The V and J ends lost 3 bases and 12 bases, in that order; junction bases with no gene match: 17. The DNA for the CDR3 is TGTGCCAGCAGTTTCCCTGAACAGGGGCGCTTTAGAACGTACTTC. The encoded protein is CASSFPEQGRFRTYF.

CDR3 sequence (DNA): TGTGCCAGCAGCACGGGGACAGGGGTCTACGAGCAGTACTTC. This sequence encodes CASSTGTGVYEQYF. This chain connects TRBV2 to TRBJ2-7, with TRBD1 identical over 10 bases. V was pared by 6 bases and J by 3 bases, with 5 bases of the junction left unmatched. CDR3 length: 14 amino acids. The germline V gene encodes CDR1 SNHLY and CDR2 FYNNEI.

V is TRBV30 and J is TRBJ1-1; 7 bases are shared with TRBD1. Germline assignment: CDR1 GTSNPN and CDR2 SVGIG (reference sequence). CDR3 length: 12 residues. With 2 bases clipped from V and 12 bases from J, the junction kept 9 bases outside the gene matches. The CDR3 DNA reads as TGTGCCTGGAGTCTAAGACAGGGTGTAACTTTCTTT. This gives the protein CAWSLRQGVTFF.

The J gene is TRBJ2-7, the V gene TRBV30, with 11 bases identical to TRBD2. Germline CDR1 and CDR2: GTSNPN and SVGIG (reference sequence). V shed 7 bases, J shed 4 bases, and the junction held 12 bases outside the gene matches. The CDR3 loop spans 15 amino acids. The CDR3 region is CASPSGGTPRYEQYF. CDR3 DNA sequence: TGTGCCTCCCCTAGCGGGGGGACCCCTCGGTACGAGCAGTACTTC.

The chain combines TRBV10-3 with TRBJ1-4; D possibly corresponds to TRBD1 (6 bases). The V end was cut by 2 bases, the J end by 7 bases, with 17 bases between. Germline assignment: CDR1 ENHRY and CDR2 SYGVKD. The CDR3 has 16 residues. The CDR3 DNA follows: TGTGCCATCAGTGAGGCAGGGAGGGGGGCAGGTGAAAAACTGTTTTTT. It codes for CAISEAGRGAGEKLFF.

The CDR3 DNA sequence: TGTGCCAGCAGCTTAGAAGTGGGGTATCACGAGCAGTACTTC. Amino acids: CASSLEVGYHEQYF. The rearrangement joins TRBV7-9 to TRBJ2-7; no definite D call. The ends were cut back, 1 base at V and 5 bases at J, with 12 bases in the middle. The CDR3 runs 14 residues. Germline CDR1 is SEHNR and CDR2 is FQNEAQ (reference sequence).

The V gene is TRBV11-2, the J gene TRBJ2-3, with 7 bases lining up with TRBD2. CDR3 length equals 13 residues. J gave up 2 bases and V 11 bases, and 7 bases lay outside the gene matches. From germline, CDR1 is SGHAT and CDR2 FQNNGV. CDR3 nucleotide sequence: TGTGCCTCTCGTGGGACTAACACAGATACGCAGTATTTT. This translates into CASRGTNTDTQYF.

The CDR3 sequence is CASRLAGPYEQYF. The CDR3 DNA sequence: TGTGCCAGCAGACTAGCGGGTCCCTACGAGCAGTACTTC. The chain is built from TRBV6-1 and TRBJ2-7; TRBD2 matches 9 bases. V lost 6 bases and J lost 2; bases outside the gene matches: 2. The germline V gene encodes CDR1 MNHNS and CDR2 SASEGT. The CDR3 length is 13 residues.

This clone showed up just a few times. V is TRBV11-1 and J is TRBJ1-3; 7 nucleotides match TRBD1. Germline V gives CDR1 SGHAT, CDR2 FQDESV (reference sequence). Losses at the gene ends were 4 bases for V and 0 bases for J; bases not matched to a gene: 3. This CDR3 contains 15 residues. CDR3: CASSSRDSSGNTIYF. As DNA, the CDR3 is TGTGCCAGCAGCTCCCGGGACAGCTCTGGAAACACCATATATTTT.

For the CDR3, the DNA is TGTGCCAGCAGTCCCCTTGGAGGAGGCTACACCTTC. This translates into CASSPLGGGYTF. The V and J genes are TRBV27 and TRBJ1-2, with D hard to call. V lost 5 bases to trimming and J lost 8 bases, with 12 bases between them. Germline CDR1 reads MNHEY; CDR2 reads SMNVEV (reference sequence). This CDR3 spans 12 amino acids.

V gene TRBV7-6 combines with J gene TRBJ2-1, with D possibly matching TRBD2 (5 bases). This CDR3 spans 16 amino acids. The V and J ends lost 5 bases and 0 bases respectively, with 14 bases between them. CDR1 and CDR2 (germline): SGHVS, FNYEAQ. CDR3 bases: TGTGCCAGCAGCATTAGCGCCCACCTCTCCTACAATGAGCAGTTCTTC. Translating gives CASSISAHLSYNEQFF. The whole variable domain, filled in from reference TRBV7-6 and TRBJ2-1, reads GAGVSQSPRYKVTKRGQDVALRCDPISGHVSLYWYRQALGQGPEFLTYFNYEAQQDKSGLPNDRFSAERPEGSISTLTIQRTEQRDSAMYRCASSISAHLSYNEQFFGPGTRLTVL.

The sample holds one count of this clone. The V and J genes are TRBV18 and TRBJ1-5; D uncertain. V was cut by 3 bases and J by 2 bases, with 17 bases left in between. The CDR3 totals 17 residues. Germline CDR1 and CDR2: KGHSH and LQKENI. The CDR3 loop is CASSPSVEGWGNQPQHF. CDR3 bases: TGTGCCAGCTCACCCTCGGTGGAAGGGTGGGGCAATCAGCCCCAGCATTTT. The entire variable domain, with the rest obtained from reference TRBV18 and TRBJ1-5, is as follows: NAGVMQNPRHLVRRRGQEARLRCSPMKGHSHVYWYRQLPEEGLKFMVYLQKENIIDESGMPKERFSAEFPKEGPSILRIQQVVRGDSAAYFCASSPSVEGWGNQPQHFGDGTRLSIL.

The genes are TRBV6-7 and TRBJ1-6; the D gene is possibly TRBD1 (6 bases). TRBV6-7 is an ORF, and what it does is uncertain. The CDR3 totals 14 residues. The CDR3 bases are TGTGCGGCCAACAGGGATAGTTATAATTCACCCCTCCACTTT. Translating it yields CAANRDSYNSPLHF.

This clone was observed a few times. The chain carries TRBV7-9 and TRBJ2-5; possibly TRBD1 for D (6 bases). This CDR3 contains 13 residues. Germline-derived CDR1 and CDR2 are SEHNR and FQNEAQ (reference sequence). With 6 bases removed from V and 2 bases from J, the gap between germline ends came to 10 bases. In DNA, the CDR3 is TGTGCCAGCAGACCCACAGGGCAAGAGACCCAGTACTTC. It encodes CASRPTGQETQYF.